A single sample is the source of the 11 T cell receptor beta chains below, sequenced in a study of blood T cell repertoires in COVID-19. Clones were read by immunoSEQ multiplex PCR, and TCRdb kept only the in-frame ones, dropping some. The data contain about 180,000 clones, about 72% of them seen just once; the ten biggest clones take up approximately 15%. The sequenced material came from PBMCs or T cells enriched from blood (not recorded which). The source is a woman aged 45 to 65 who had recovered from COVID-19.

CDR3 protein: CASSFQGTTEAFF. In DNA form, the CDR3 reads TGTGCCAGCAGTTTTCAGGGAACCACTGAAGCTTTCTTT. The chain links TRBV12-3 or TRBV12-4 to TRBJ1-1, with D tentatively TRBD1 (5 bases). This CDR3 is built from 13 residues. Trimming pared 3 bases from V and 4 bases from J, leaving 9 bases between.

This chain joins TRBV4-3 and TRBJ2-5, with TRBD2 as a possible D gene (6 bases). Between the trimmed V and J ends, which lost 4 bases and 5 bases, there was a span of 17 bases. This CDR3 spans 15 amino acids. The germline CDR1 and CDR2 sequences are LGHNA and YSLEER. The CDR3 DNA follows: TGCGCCAGCAGCCCCAACGGGGACTCCGAGGAGACCCAGTACTTC. Amino acid sequence: CASSPNGDSEETQYF.

The rearrangement joins TRBV27 to TRBJ2-1; D is perhaps TRBD2 (6 bases). CDR1 and CDR2 (germline): MNHEY, SMNVEV (reference sequence). This CDR3 has 17 residues. V lost 0 bases and J lost 3, with 15 bases in between. The CDR3 loop reads CASSLSWREVLYNEQFF. The CDR3 DNA reads as TGTGCCAGCAGTTTATCGTGGAGGGAAGTACTCTACAATGAGCAGTTCTTC.

The rearrangement joins TRBV6-5 to TRBJ2-7; 8 bases agree with TRBD1. The V and J ends lost 4 bases and 2 bases, in that order; junction bases with no gene match: 1. Germline CDR1 reads MNHEY; CDR2 reads SVGAGI. This CDR3 comprises 13 residues. The CDR3 loop is CASSWTGPYEQYF. The CDR3 DNA reads as TGTGCCAGCAGTTGGACAGGGCCCTACGAGCAGTACTTC.

The chain employs TRBV6-5 and TRBJ1-1; D remains unclear. Per the germline V gene, CDR1 is MNHEY and CDR2 is SVGAGI. Between the trimmed V and J ends, which lost 4 bases and 5 bases, there was a span of 11 bases. CDR3 length: 13 residues. The CDR3 DNA reads TGTGCCAGCAGTTTGGCGGGCGCAACTGAAGCTTTCTTT. Protein sequence: CASSLAGATEAFF.

This clone was recorded only once. V gene TRBV28 combines with J gene TRBJ2-7; TRBD2 matches 11 bases. Per the germline V gene, CDR1 is MDHEN and CDR2 is SYDVKM. V lost 5 bases to trimming and J lost 6 bases; unmatched junction nucleotides: 24. The CDR3 length is 20 residues. The CDR3 protein is CASSTVYARIAGGPGSEQYF. The CDR3 region has the DNA TGTGCCAGCAGTACCGTGTACGCAAGGATAGCGGGAGGGCCGGGGAGCGAGCAGTACTTC.

The chain uses TRBV7-8 and TRBJ1-1; the D gene is possibly TRBD1 (5 bases). Trimming removed 2 bases at V and 6 bases at J, with 13 bases between. This CDR3 comprises 14 residues. CDR1 and CDR2 from the germline V gene are SGHVS and FQNEAQ. The CDR3 nucleotides read TGTGCCAGCAGCTTAAGTACGACGGGGGCTGAAGCTTTCTTT. Its translation: CASSLSTTGAEAFF. Based on the CDR3 plus reference TRBV7-8 and TRBJ1-1, the full variable domain is GAGVSQSPRYKVAKRGQDVALRCDPISGHVSLFWYQQALGQGPEFLTYFQNEAQLDKSGLPSDRFFAERPEGSVSTLKIQRTQQEDSAVYLCASSLSTTGAEAFFGQGTRLTVV.

The chain is built from TRBV18 and TRBJ2-7, with TRBD2 matching 13 bases. This CDR3 has 17 residues. Per the germline V gene, CDR1 is KGHSH and CDR2 is LQKENI. J lost 0 bases, V lost 1 base, and 3 bases had no gene match. DNA for the CDR3: TGTGCCAGCTCACCACTGGGACTAGCGGGGACCTCCTACGAGCAGTACTTC. It codes for CASSPLGLAGTSYEQYF.

There are a few counts of this clone. The rearrangement joins TRBV25-1 to TRBJ2-2; D is unresolved. This CDR3 comprises 13 residues. V shed 8 bases and J shed 1 base, with 8 bases lying between them. CDR1 MGHDK and CDR2 SYGVNS come from the germline V gene. CDR3 sequence: CASRVENTGELFF. In DNA, the CDR3 is TGTGCCAGCCGGGTCGAGAACACCGGGGAGCTGTTTTTT.

In its sample, this clone was seen once. V usage is TRBV30 and J usage is TRBJ2-3; the match to TRBD2 covers 9 bases. After removal of 0 bases from V and 11 bases from J, the junction contained 12 bases not matched to a gene. The V gene's germline CDR1 is GTSNPN and CDR2 SVGIG (reference sequence). CDR3 length equals 15 residues. The DNA for the CDR3 is TGTGCCTGGAGTGTAACTGCGGGAGGGGCCGGATGGCAGTATTTT. Encoded protein: CAWSVTAGGAGWQYF.

CDR3 DNA: TGTGCCAGCAGCACAATCTGGGGCAGGGCCTCCGGGGAGCTGTTTTTT. This translates into CASSTIWGRASGELFF. V is TRBV7-3 and J is TRBJ2-2, with D tentatively TRBD1 (5 bases). The CDR3 length is 16 residues. The ends were cut back, 5 bases at V and 6 bases at J, with 19 bases in the middle. Germline values: CDR1 SGHTA, CDR2 FQGTGA.